The rows below give T cell receptor beta chains drawn from one sample of a study of tumor and adjacent non-tumor tissue in lung cancer. TCRdb used MiXCR to reprocess the multiplex PCR reads, holding one entry per CDR3 protein. The table shows about 200,000 distinct CDR3 sequences, with approximately 74% occurring only once. Sequencing was performed on lung tumor tissue. These receptors were taken from a man aged 55 to 69 with non-small cell lung cancer. CDR3s include the opening cysteine and the closing phenylalanine or tryptophan. Fields, in order: V gene, D gene, clone size, J gene, CDR3 DNA, CDR3 protein. The D gene is left open where the match is weak. Not every row has a clone size; where given, it reads once, few, many or a size class.

TRBV10-2	NA	once	TRBJ1-1	TGCGCCAGCAGTGAGTCTTACAGAAGGGAAGAGAACACTGAAGCTTTCTTT	CASSESYRREENTEAFF
TRBV11-2	NA	NA	TRBJ2-3	TGTGTCAGCAGTCCTCTAGCGAACACAGATACACAGTATTTT	CVSSPLANTDTQYF
TRBV29-1	TRBD1	few	TRBJ2-5	TGCAGCGCGGTGGGACAGCAAGAGACCCAGTACTTC	CSAVGQQETQYF
TRBV7-8	NA	few	TRBJ1-2	TGTGCCAGCAGCCAGAGGGACCAAGGGAGGGGCTACACCTTC	CASSQRDQGRGYTF
TRBV20-1	TRBD1	NA	TRBJ1-6	TGCAGTGCTAGCCCGGGACAGGATAATTCACCCCTCCACTTT	CSASPGQDNSPLHF
TRBV29-1	TRBD2	many	TRBJ2-7	TGCAGCGTTGAAGCAGGACTAGCGGGAGGGAACGAGCAGTACTTC	CSVEAGLAGGNEQYF
TRBV4-2	NA	NA	TRBJ2-7	TGTGTCAGCAGCTCGAGGAGCAGGGAGGACAAGCAGTACTTC	CVSSSRSREDKQYF
TRBV12-3/TRBV12-4	NA	few	TRBJ1-5	TGTGCCAGCAGTTTAAAGGGTCGAGATCAGCCCCAGCATTTT	CASSLKGRDQPQHF
TRBV20-1	TRBD1	NA	TRBJ1-6	TGCAGTGCTAGAGTCGAGGGGGCGTGCTCCTATAATTCACCCCTCCACTTT	CSARVEGACSYNSPLHF
TRBV11-3	NA	once	TRBJ1-3	TGTGCCAGCAGCAATGGGGAATCTGGAAATACCATATATTTT	CASSNGESGNTIYF
TRBV20-1	TRBD2	NA	TRBJ2-5	TGCAGTGCTAGTCTTCATCGGGAGGGCCAAGAGACCCAGTACTTC	CSASLHREGQETQYF
TRBV4-2	TRBD2	NA	TRBJ2-3	TGTGCCAGCAGCCAAGGGACTAGCGGGGGGGGGAGTGATACGCAGTATTTT	CASSQGTSGGGSDTQYF
TRBV29-1	NA	NA	TRBJ2-2	TGCAGTGTTGACGGCCAGGGATACACCGGGGAGCTGTTTTTT	CSVDGQGYTGELFF
TRBV6-5	TRBD1	NA	TRBJ1-1	TGTGCCGGCAGTCCGGCCAGGGGGGAAGCTTTCTTT	CAGSPARGEAFF
TRBV6-5	TRBD2	NA	TRBJ2-1	TGTTCCAGCAGTCATAGCGGGGGGGCCATAATCTTC	CSSSHSGGAIIF
TRBV4-1	TRBD2	NA	TRBJ2-3	TGCGGCAGCAGCCAATCATCTAGCGGGAGAGATACGCAGTATTTT	CGSSQSSSGRDTQYF
TRBV20-1	NA	NA	TRBJ1-6	TGCAGTGCTAGGAGGCGCGGCAGAATAAATAATTCACCCCTCCACTTT	CSARRRGRINNSPLHF
TRBV29-1	NA	NA	TRBJ1-4	TGCAGCTTTCGTACGAGACAGGTTGGAGATGAAAAACTGTTTTTT	CSFRTRQVGDEKLFF
TRBV12-3/TRBV12-4	NA	NA	TRBJ1-1	TGTGCCAGCAGTCAAAACAGGGTCGGAGGAGGCATTGAAGCTTTCTTT	CASSQNRVGGGIEAFF
TRBV4-3	TRBD2	NA	TRBJ2-3	TGCGCCAGCAGCCTCCTGACTAGCCCCACTTCCATAGATACACGGTATTTT	CASSLLTSPTSIDTRYF
TRBV19	NA	once	TRBJ2-3	TGTGCCAGTAAAGGCAGGGGAAAAGGCACAGATACGCAGTATTTT	CASKGRGKGTDTQYF
TRBV4-3	TRBD2	NA	TRBJ2-5	TGCGCCAGCGGCCAAGATGCGGGGGGTGAGGCTCAGTACTTC	CASGQDAGGEAQYF
TRBV4-2	TRBD1	NA	TRBJ2-7	TGTGCCAGCAGCCATGGACCGGGACAGAACTACGAGCAGTACTTC	CASSHGPGQNYEQYF
TRBV4-2	TRBD2	NA	TRBJ2-1	TGTGCCAGCAGCCTCTTCAACCCTGGGACTAGCGGGTGGAGCTCCTACAATGAGCAGTTCTTC	CASSLFNPGTSGWSSYNEQFF
TRBV20-1	TRBD2	NA	TRBJ2-5	TGCAGCGCTCCACCTCTAGCGGGGGTTCGGCAAGAGACCCAGTACTTC	CSAPPLAGVRQETQYF
TRBV4-2	NA	NA	TRBJ2-1	TGTGTCAGTAGCCAAGATGCTAAAACCTGCAATGAGCAGTTCTTC	CVSSQDAKTCNEQFF
TRBV20-1	NA	few	TRBJ1-2	TGCAGTGCTAGAGATAGGGCGGGCCTGAACTATGGCTACACCTTC	CSARDRAGLNYGYTF
TRBV12-3/TRBV12-4	NA	NA	TRBJ1-4	TGTGCCAGCAGTTGGATGCCCTATGAAAAACTGTTTTTT	CASSWMPYEKLFF
TRBV12-3/TRBV12-4	NA	medium-sized	TRBJ2-1	TGTGCCAGCAGTTTACTCGCTAGCAGGCATGAGCAGTTCTTC	CASSLLASRHEQFF
TRBV20-1	NA	NA	TRBJ2-7	TGCAGTGCTAGTACCGTTAGCAGGAACTACGAGCAGTACTTC	CSASTVSRNYEQYF
TRBV29-1	NA	NA	TRBJ2-7	TGCAGCGTTGCAAAGTGGTCCCCATACGAGCAGTACTTC	CSVAKWSPYEQYF
TRBV20-1	NA	NA	TRBJ2-1	TGCAGTGCTAGAGATGCCCGGGCAGTGGGCAATGAGCAGTTCTTC	CSARDARAVGNEQFF
TRBV7-9	NA	NA	TRBJ1-2	TGTGCCAGCAGCAGGATGGGGGGGAACTATGGCTACACCTTC	CASSRMGGNYGYTF
TRBV12-3/TRBV12-4	TRBD2	many	TRBJ2-7	TGTGCCAGCAGTTTGGCGGGGGGGCCTTACGAGCAGTACTTC	CASSLAGGPYEQYF
TRBV20-1	TRBD1	NA	TRBJ2-7	TGCAGTGCTAGCCCAGGACAGGGGACATACGTGCAATACTTC	CSASPGQGTYVQYF
TRBV6-1	TRBD1	few	TRBJ2-7	TGTGCCAGCAGAGGGACAGGGAGCTACGAGCAGTACTTC	CASRGTGSYEQYF
TRBV6-5	NA	NA	TRBJ2-5	TGTGCCAGCAGCCCCCTGCTTACGAAGACCCAGTACTTC	CASSPLLTKTQYF
TRBV4-1	NA	NA	TRBJ2-7	TGCGCCAGCAGCCAACAATCTCTAGGAGGGGGCGAGCAGTACTTC	CASSQQSLGGGEQYF
TRBV12-3/TRBV12-4	TRBD1	NA	TRBJ1-6	TGTGCCAGCAGTCGACAGGGTCATTCACCCCTCCACTTT	CASSRQGHSPLHF
TRBV28	NA	NA	TRBJ1-2	TGTGCCAACAGTCTGACAGTCGAGGGCTACACCTTC	CANSLTVEGYTF
TRBV29-1	NA	few	TRBJ2-3	TGTGGCGGGGCGGCAGATACGCAGTATTTT	CGGAADTQYF
TRBV11-3	NA	NA	TRBJ2-7	TGTGCCAGCGGCACCAAGAGGGGGACGGGGTACTACGAGCATAACTTC	CASGTKRGTGYYEHNF
TRBV5-5	NA	NA	TRBJ1-2	TGTGCCAGCAGCTTGCACCAAATAATAAAGGGCTACACCTTC	CASSLHQIIKGYTF
TRBV4-3	NA	NA	TRBJ2-2	TGCGCCAGCAGCCAGGTCGGGGGAGCACCCGAGGAGCTGTTTTTT	CASSQVGGAPEELFF
TRBV4-2	NA	NA	TRBJ1-1	TGTGCCAGCAACCTGGACATGAACACTGAAGCTTTCTTT	CASNLDMNTEAFF
TRBV7-9	TRBD2	once	TRBJ2-3	TGTGTCAGCAGTCCCCCCGGGGGGGGTTTAGATACGCAGTATTTT	CVSSPPGGGLDTQYF
TRBV6-5	TRBD1	NA	TRBJ1-5	TGTGCCAGCAGTAGCTTAGGGGGCAGCAATCAGCCCCAGCATTTT	CASSSLGGSNQPQHF
TRBV5-1	NA	NA	TRBJ2-2	TGCGCCAGTACCAAGGAGAGATCGAACACCGGGGAGCTGTTTTTT	CASTKERSNTGELFF
TRBV28	NA	few	TRBJ2-7	TGTGCCAGCAGAGCAGGTCCCTACGAGCAGTACTTC	CASRAGPYEQYF
TRBV6-5	TRBD1	NA	TRBJ2-6	TGTGCCAGTAGTTTCGAGACAGGGGGCTCTGGGGCCAACGTCTTGACTTTC	CASSFETGGSGANVLTF
TRBV16	NA	NA	TRBJ1-2	TGTGCCAGCAGCCAACGGGCTAACTATGGCTACACCTTC	CASSQRANYGYTF
TRBV5-1	TRBD2	NA	TRBJ2-7	TGCGCCAGCAGCTTTAGCGGGGGGGTCGGTGCCGAGCAGTATTTC	CASSFSGGVGAEQYF
TRBV11-3	TRBD1	few	TRBJ2-7	TGTGCCAGCAGCCCGAGGGACAGGGACCAGCAGTACTTC	CASSPRDRDQQYF
TRBV6-6	NA	NA	TRBJ2-2	TGTGCCAGCAGTTACTCGCAGCGGACCCTTATCACCGGGGAGCTGTTTTTT	CASSYSQRTLITGELFF
TRBV29-1	NA	NA	TRBJ1-1	TGCAGCGTTGAAGAAGGGCCCTCGAACACTGAAGCTTTCTTT	CSVEEGPSNTEAFF
TRBV20-1	NA	many	TRBJ2-7	TGCAGTGCTAGCTCCAGGGGTGGATCTTACGAGCAGTACTTC	CSASSRGGSYEQYF